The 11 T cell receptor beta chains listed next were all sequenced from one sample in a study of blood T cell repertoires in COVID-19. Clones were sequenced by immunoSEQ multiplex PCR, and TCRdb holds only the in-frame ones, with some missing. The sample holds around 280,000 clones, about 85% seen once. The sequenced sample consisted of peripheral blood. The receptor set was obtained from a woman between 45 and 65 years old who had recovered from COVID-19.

The CDR3 here is CASDRGIIPGELFF. DNA for the CDR3: TGTGCCAGTGACAGGGGAATAATTCCCGGGGAGCTGTTTTTT. The gene calls are TRBV9 and TRBJ2-2, with TRBD1 matching over 8 bases. J was trimmed by 6 bases and V by 8 bases; bases with no gene match: 9. The CDR3 has 14 residues. Germline V gene lookup returns CDR1 SGDLS and CDR2 YYNGEE.

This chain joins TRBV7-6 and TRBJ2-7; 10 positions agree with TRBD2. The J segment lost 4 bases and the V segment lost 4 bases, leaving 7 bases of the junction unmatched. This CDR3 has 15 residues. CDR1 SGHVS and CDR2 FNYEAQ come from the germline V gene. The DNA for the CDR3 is TGTGCCAGCAGCTCCCAAGCGGGAGGGTGGTACGAGCAGTACTTC. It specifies CASSSQAGGWYEQYF.

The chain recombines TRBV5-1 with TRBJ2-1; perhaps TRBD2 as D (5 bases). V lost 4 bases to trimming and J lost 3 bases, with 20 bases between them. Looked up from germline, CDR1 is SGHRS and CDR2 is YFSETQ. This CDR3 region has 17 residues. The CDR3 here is CASSQLEVAEGYNEQFF. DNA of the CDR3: TGCGCCAGCAGCCAATTGGAGGTAGCTGAAGGCTACAATGAGCAGTTCTTC.

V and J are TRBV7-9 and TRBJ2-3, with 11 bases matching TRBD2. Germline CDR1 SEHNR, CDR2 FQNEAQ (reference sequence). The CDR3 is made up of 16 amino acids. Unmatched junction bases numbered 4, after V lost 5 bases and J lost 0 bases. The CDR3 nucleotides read TGTGCCAGCAGCCCCCGGACTAGCGGGAGCACAGATACGCAGTATTTT. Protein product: CASSPRTSGSTDTQYF. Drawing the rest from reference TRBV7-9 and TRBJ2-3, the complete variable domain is DTGVSQNPRHKITKRGQNVTFRCDPISEHNRLYWYRQTLGQGPEFLTYFQNEAQLEKSRLLSDRFSAERPKGSFSTLEIQRTEQGDSAMYLCASSPRTSGSTDTQYFGPGTRLTVL.

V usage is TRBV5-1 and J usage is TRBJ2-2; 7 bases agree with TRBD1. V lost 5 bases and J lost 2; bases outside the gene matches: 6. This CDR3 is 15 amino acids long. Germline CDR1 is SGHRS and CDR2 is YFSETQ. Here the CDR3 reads CASSPGQTNTGELFF. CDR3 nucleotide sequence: TGCGCCAGCAGTCCGGGACAGACAAACACCGGGGAGCTGTTTTTT.

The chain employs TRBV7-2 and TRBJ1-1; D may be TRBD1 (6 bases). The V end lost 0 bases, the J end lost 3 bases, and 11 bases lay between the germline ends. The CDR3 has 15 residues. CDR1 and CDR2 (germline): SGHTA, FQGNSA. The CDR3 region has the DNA TGTGCCAGCAGCTTAGCGCTAGGGGGAGACACTGAAGCTTTCTTT. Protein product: CASSLALGGDTEAFF. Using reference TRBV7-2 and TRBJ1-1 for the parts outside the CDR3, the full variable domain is GAGVSQSPSNKVTEKGKDVELRCDPISGHTALYWYRQSLGQGLEFLIYFQGNSAPDKSGLPSDRFSAERTGGSVSTLTIQRTQQEDSAVYLCASSLALGGDTEAFFGQGTRLTVV.

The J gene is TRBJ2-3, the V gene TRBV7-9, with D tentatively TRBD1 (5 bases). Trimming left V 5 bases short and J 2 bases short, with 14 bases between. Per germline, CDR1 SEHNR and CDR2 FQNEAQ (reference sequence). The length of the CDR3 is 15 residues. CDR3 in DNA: TGTGCCAGCAGCCCCGACAGCTCCCACACAGATACGCAGTATTTT. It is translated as CASSPDSSHTDTQYF.

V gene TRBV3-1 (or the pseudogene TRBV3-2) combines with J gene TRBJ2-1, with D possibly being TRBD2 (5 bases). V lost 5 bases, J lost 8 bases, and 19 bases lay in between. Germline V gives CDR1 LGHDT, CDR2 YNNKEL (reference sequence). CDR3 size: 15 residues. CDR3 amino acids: CASSSDPGYRDEQFF. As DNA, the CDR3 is TGTGCCAGCAGCTCAGACCCGGGGTATAGGGATGAGCAGTTCTTC.

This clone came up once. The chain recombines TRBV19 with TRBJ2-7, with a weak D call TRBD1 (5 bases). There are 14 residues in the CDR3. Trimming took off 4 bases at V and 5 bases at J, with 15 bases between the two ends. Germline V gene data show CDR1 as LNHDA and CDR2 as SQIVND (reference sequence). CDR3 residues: CASSTRPTDHEQYF. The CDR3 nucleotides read TGTGCCAGTAGTACCCGCCCGACAGACCACGAGCAGTACTTC.

This CDR3 is CASSPRVPRGYTGELFF. The CDR3 region has the DNA TGTGCCAGCAGCCCTCGAGTTCCCAGGGGTTACACCGGGGAGCTGTTTTTT. The chain couples TRBV5-4 to TRBJ2-2; maybe TRBD1 (6 bases). Germline values: CDR1 SGHNT, CDR2 YYREEE (reference sequence). The CDR3 is 17 residues long. Between the trimmed V and J ends, which lost 4 bases and 3 bases, there was a span of 19 bases.

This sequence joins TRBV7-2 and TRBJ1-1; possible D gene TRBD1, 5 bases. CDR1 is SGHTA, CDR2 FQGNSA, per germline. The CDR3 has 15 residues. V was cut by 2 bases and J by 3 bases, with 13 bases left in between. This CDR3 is CASSLFDRPYTEAFF. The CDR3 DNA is TGTGCCAGCAGCTTATTTGACAGACCCTACACTGAAGCTTTCTTT.